Detailed here is one T cell receptor beta chain. The naive CD8 subset, CD45RO-negative cells positively selected for CCR7, excluded terminally differentiated effector memory CD45RA+ cells. This entry is derived from a study of shared clonotypes between healthy human individuals. Only in-frame clones appear in the TCRdb table, and some are missing; sequencing was by immunoSEQ multiplex PCR. The table includes around 2,000,000 clones, roughly 91% detected once. V shed 6 bases and J shed 4 bases, with 16 bases lying between them. The CDR3 sequence is 15 residues long. Germline V gene data show CDR1 as MDHEN and CDR2 as SYDVKM.

This chain uses TRBV28 with TRBJ1-5; maybe TRBD1 (6 bases). Sequenced input: naive CD8+ T cells from PBMCs. The source of this sequence is a man between 18 and 29 years old in good health. Some clones in this sample may be carry-over from other donors' samples. The CDR3 DNA follows: TGTGCCAGCAGCCGAAGGACAGAGCGAAATCAGCCCCAGCATTTT. It is translated as CASSRRTERNQPQHF.